The 5 T cell receptor beta chains presented below share a single source sample, sequenced in a study of PD-1 blockade in classical Hodgkin lymphoma. Assay: immunoSEQ multiplex PCR; the TCRdb copy retains only in-frame clones and omits some. Here the sample spans approximately 60,000 clones, 90% being singletons. With no exception, relapse followed autologous stem cell transplantation in all patients, and brentuximab vedotin exposure varied. The source was peripheral blood mononuclear cells (PBMCs), collected at baseline. These receptor sequences come from a human donor with classical Hodgkin lymphoma.

The chain carries TRBV7-2 and TRBJ1-2; 8 nucleotides align to TRBD1. The CDR3 is 14 amino acids. With V trimmed by 1 base and J by 8 bases, 6 bases remained unmatched. Per the germline V gene, CDR1 is SGHTA and CDR2 is FQGNSA. The CDR3 spells CASSLDQGAGGYTF. The CDR3 bases are TGTGCCAGCAGCTTAGACCAGGGGGCAGGAGGCTACACCTTC.

The sample holds a few counts of this clone. The rearrangement joins TRBV28 to TRBJ2-1; 7 nucleotides match TRBD2. This CDR3 contains 14 residues. Germline CDR1 and CDR2: MDHEN and SYDVKM. After removal of 2 bases from V and 7 bases from J, the junction contained 5 bases not matched to a gene. The CDR3 spells CASSLAGAANEQFF. As DNA, the CDR3 is TGTGCCAGCAGTTTAGCGGGAGCGGCGAATGAGCAGTTCTTC.

The chain combines TRBV5-1 with TRBJ2-7; D possibly corresponds to TRBD2 (6 bases). Trimming took 1 base from V and 5 from J, leaving 19 bases between them. The CDR3 totals 16 residues. CDR1 and CDR2 (germline): SGHRS, YFSETQ. The CDR3 here is CASSLLSVGSSDEQYF. The CDR3, as DNA: TGCGCCAGCAGCTTGCTTTCTGTCGGGAGCAGCGACGAGCAGTACTTC. Based on the CDR3 plus reference TRBV5-1 and TRBJ2-7, the full variable domain is KAGVTQTPRYLIKTRGQQVTLSCSPISGHRSVSWYQQTPGQGLQFLFEYFSETQRNKGNFPGRFSGRQFSNSRSEMNVSTLELGDSALYLCASSLLSVGSSDEQYFGPGTRLTVT.

This chain uses TRBV5-1 with TRBJ2-7, with a weak D call TRBD2 (6 bases). The germline V and J ends were trimmed by 2 bases and 5 bases, with 20 bases remaining between them. Germline V gene sequence: CDR1 SGHRS, CDR2 YFSETQ. This CDR3 has 16 residues. CDR3 sequence reads: CASSLWLAPQSHEQYF. In DNA form, the CDR3 reads TGCGCCAGCAGCTTATGGCTAGCGCCCCAATCCCACGAGCAGTACTTC.

This chain joins TRBV25-1 and TRBJ1-4; 10 nucleotides agree with TRBD1. The V gene end was trimmed by 1 base and the J gene end by 8 bases; junction bases not matched to a gene: 4. This CDR3 comprises 15 residues. Germline V CDR1 and CDR2: MGHDK, SYGVNS. CDR3 protein: CASSEWDRGEEKLFF. CDR3 nucleotide sequence: TGTGCCAGCAGTGAATGGGACAGGGGAGAAGAAAAACTGTTTTTT. Variable domain in full (rest from reference TRBV25-1 and TRBJ1-4): EADIYQTPRYLVIGTGKKITLECSQTMGHDKMYWYQQDPGMELHLIHYSYGVNSTEKGDLSSESTVSRIRTEHFPLTLESARPSHTSQYLCASSEWDRGEEKLFFGSGTQLSVL.